This T cell receptor (beta chain) was sequenced in a study of CD8 T cells in Susac syndrome. Study-wide results and limits: The study conceded that relatively few individuals underwent its TCR sequencing and HLA analysis.

The CDR3 is made up of 16 amino acids. The V gene lost 3 bases and the J gene lost 0 bases, with 10 bases spanning the gap. Germline lookup yields CDR1 KGHDR and CDR2 SFDVKD. RNA, at about 0.45 to 1 ug, was reverse transcribed with random hexamers. Amplification of TCR beta CDR3 used immunoSEQ multiplex PCR across 54 Vbeta and 13 Jbeta. Each CDR3 protein is one row after TCRdb ran MiXCR on the immunoSEQ multiplex PCR reads. The data show about 290,000 distinct CDR3 sequences, approximately 91% seen once. CD8+ and CD4+ T cells from blood underwent TCR beta sequencing, which was carried out in a high-throughput format. Note on this clonotype: What it binds is unknown.

This clonotype originated in a human donor with multiple sclerosis. The specimen sequenced was CD8+ T cells from PBMCs. The chain has TRBV24-1 and TRBJ2-2; weak D call: TRBD2 (5 bases). The CDR3 coding sequence is TGTGCCACCAGTGATGAAGCGGAAACGAACACCGGGGAGCTGTTTTTT. Protein product: CATSDEAETNTGELFF.